Below, one TCR beta chain is given with its context. Its target is unknown. The entry originates in a study of shared clonotypes between healthy human individuals. The CDR3 spans 15 residues. The V and J ends lost 0 bases and 2 bases respectively, with 11 bases between them. In germline, CDR1 is SGDLS, CDR2 YYNGEE. Study outcomes and limitations: Non-shared clonotypes had lower generation probabilities than clonotypes shared by all four sorted-subset donors.

Measured with immunoSEQ multiplex PCR; TCRdb has only the in-frame clones, and not every one. Of around 2,000,000 clones listed, about 95% are singletons. Only CD45RO-negative cells positively selected for CCR7 counted as naive CD8 cells, so terminally differentiated effector memory CD45RA+ cells were excluded. This receptor was obtained from a man between 18 and 29 years old in good health. The chain recombines TRBV9 with TRBJ1-2, with a weak D call TRBD1 (5 bases). What was sequenced was naive CD8+ T cells sorted from blood. CDR3 bases: TGTGCCAGCAGCGTAGGGGACGACTACAACTATGGCTACACCTTC. As protein: CASSVGDDYNYGYTF.